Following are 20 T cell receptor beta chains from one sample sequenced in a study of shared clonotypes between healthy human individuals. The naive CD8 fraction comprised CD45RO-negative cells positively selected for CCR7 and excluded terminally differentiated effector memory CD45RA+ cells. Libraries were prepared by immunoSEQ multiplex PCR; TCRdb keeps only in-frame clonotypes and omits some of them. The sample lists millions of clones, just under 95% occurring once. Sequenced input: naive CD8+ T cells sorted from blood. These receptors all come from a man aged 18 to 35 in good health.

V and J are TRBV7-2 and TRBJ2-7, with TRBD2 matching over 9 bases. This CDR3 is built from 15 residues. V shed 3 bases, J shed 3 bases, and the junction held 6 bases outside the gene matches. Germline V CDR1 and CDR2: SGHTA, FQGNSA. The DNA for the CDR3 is TGTGCCAGCAGCTTCGGGACTAGCAAGGGCTACGAGCAGTACTTC. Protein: CASSFGTSKGYEQYF.

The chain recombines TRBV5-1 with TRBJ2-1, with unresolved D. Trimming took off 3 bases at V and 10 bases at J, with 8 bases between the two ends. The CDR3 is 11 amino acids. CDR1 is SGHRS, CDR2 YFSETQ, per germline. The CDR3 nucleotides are TGCGCCAGCAGCTATGGACCCGAGCAGTTCTTC. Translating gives CASSYGPEQFF. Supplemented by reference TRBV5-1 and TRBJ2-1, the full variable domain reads KAGVTQTPRYLIKTRGQQVTLSCSPISGHRSVSWYQQTPGQGLQFLFEYFSETQRNKGNFPGRFSGRQFSNSRSEMNVSTLELGDSALYLCASSYGPEQFFGPGTRLTVL.

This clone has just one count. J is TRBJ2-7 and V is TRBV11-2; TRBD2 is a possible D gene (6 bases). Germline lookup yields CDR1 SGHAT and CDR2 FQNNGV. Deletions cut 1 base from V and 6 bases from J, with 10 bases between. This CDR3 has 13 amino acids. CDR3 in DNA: TGTGCCAGCAGCTTAGTTAGGACTATCGAGCAGTACTTC. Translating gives CASSLVRTIEQYF.

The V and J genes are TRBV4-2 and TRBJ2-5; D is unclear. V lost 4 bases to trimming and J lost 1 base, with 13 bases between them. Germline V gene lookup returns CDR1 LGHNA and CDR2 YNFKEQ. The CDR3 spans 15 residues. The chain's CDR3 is CASSLTARFQETQYF. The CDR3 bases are TGTGCCAGCAGCCTAACGGCAAGGTTCCAAGAGACCCAGTACTTC.

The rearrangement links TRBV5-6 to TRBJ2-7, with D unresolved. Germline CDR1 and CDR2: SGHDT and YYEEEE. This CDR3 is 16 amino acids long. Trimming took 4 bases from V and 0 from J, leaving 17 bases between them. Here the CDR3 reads CASSPGPISPSYEQYF. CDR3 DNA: TGTGCCAGCAGCCCAGGTCCTATCTCCCCCTCCTACGAGCAGTACTTC.

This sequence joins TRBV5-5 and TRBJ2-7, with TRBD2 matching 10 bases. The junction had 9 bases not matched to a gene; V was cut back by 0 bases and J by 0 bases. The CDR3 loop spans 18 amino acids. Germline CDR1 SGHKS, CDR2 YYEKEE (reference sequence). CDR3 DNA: TGTGCCAGCAGCTTGGGCCTCTTACTAGCGGGGAACTCCTACGAGCAGTACTTC. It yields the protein CASSLGLLLAGNSYEQYF.

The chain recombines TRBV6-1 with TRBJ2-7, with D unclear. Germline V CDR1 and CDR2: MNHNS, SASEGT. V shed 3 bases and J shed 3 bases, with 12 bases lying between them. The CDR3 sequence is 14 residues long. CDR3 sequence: CASSDALIYYEQYF. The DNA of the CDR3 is TGTGCCAGCAGTGACGCCCTAATTTACTACGAGCAGTACTTC.

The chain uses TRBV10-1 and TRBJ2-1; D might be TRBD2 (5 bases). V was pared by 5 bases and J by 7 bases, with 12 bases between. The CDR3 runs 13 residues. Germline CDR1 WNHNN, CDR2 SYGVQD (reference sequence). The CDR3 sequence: CASSPIRGNEQFF. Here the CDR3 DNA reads TGCGCCAGCAGTCCAATACGAGGGAATGAGCAGTTCTTC.

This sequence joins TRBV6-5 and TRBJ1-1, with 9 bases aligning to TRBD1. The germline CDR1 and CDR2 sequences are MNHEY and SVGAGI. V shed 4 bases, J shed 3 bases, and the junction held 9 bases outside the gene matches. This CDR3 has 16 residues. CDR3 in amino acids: CASSSPLRTGDTEAFF. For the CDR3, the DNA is TGTGCCAGCAGTTCCCCGCTAAGGACAGGGGACACTGAAGCTTTCTTT.

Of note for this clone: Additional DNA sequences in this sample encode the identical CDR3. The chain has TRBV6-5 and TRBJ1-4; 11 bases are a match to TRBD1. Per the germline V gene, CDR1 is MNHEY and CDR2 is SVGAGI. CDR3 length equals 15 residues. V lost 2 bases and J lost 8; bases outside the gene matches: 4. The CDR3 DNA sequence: TGTGCCAGCAGTTACGGACAGGGGGCGGGAGAAAAACTGTTTTTT. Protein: CASSYGQGAGEKLFF.

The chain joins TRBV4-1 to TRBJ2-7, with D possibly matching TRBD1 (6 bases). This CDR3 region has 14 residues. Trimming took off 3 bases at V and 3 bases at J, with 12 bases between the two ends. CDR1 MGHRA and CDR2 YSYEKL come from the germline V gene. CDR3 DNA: TGCGCCAGCAGCCAGGAGATGGACAGCTACGAGCAGTACTTC. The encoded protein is CASSQEMDSYEQYF.

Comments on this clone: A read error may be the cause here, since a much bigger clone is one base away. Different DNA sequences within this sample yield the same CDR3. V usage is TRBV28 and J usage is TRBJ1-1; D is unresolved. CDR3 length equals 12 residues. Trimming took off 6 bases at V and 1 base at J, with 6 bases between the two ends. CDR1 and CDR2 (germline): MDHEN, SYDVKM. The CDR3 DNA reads TGTGCCAGCAGCCTGGGGAACACTGAAGCTTTCTTT. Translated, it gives CASSLGNTEAFF.

The CDR3 DNA reads as TGCGCCAGCAGCCAAGCAGGGAGTGACGAGCAGTACTTC. Its translation is CASSQAGSDEQYF. This chain joins TRBV4-1 and TRBJ2-7; tentatively, D is TRBD1 or TRBD2 (5 bases each). The CDR3 has 13 amino acids. V lost 1 base and J 5 bases, leaving 9 bases between the germline ends. The V gene's germline CDR1 is MGHRA and CDR2 YSYEKL.

CDR3 residues: CASSLGTPDTQYF. The CDR3 coding sequence is TGTGCCAGCAGTTTGGGTACACCAGATACGCAGTATTTT. The chain carries TRBV27 and TRBJ2-3; D is undetermined. With 3 bases removed from V and 4 bases from J, the gap between germline ends came to 8 bases. From germline, CDR1 is MNHEY and CDR2 SMNVEV (reference sequence). There are 13 residues in the CDR3.

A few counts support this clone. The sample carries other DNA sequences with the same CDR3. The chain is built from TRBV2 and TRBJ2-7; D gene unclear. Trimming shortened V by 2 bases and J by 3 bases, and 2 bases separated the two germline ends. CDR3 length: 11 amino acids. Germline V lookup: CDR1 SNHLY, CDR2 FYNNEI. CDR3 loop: CASSEIYEQYF. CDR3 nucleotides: TGTGCCAGCAGTGAAATCTACGAGCAGTACTTC.

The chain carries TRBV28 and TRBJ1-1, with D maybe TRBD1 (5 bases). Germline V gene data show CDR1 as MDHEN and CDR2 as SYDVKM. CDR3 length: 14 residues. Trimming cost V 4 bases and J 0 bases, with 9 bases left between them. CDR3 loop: CASSWDEVNTEAFF. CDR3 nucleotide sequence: TGTGCCAGCAGTTGGGACGAAGTGAACACTGAAGCTTTCTTT. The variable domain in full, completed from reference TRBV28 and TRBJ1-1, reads DVKVTQSSRYLVKRTGEKVFLECVQDMDHENMFWYRQDPGLGLRLIYFSYDVKMKEKGDIPEGYSVSREKKERFSLILESASTNQTSMYLCASSWDEVNTEAFFGQGTRLTVV.

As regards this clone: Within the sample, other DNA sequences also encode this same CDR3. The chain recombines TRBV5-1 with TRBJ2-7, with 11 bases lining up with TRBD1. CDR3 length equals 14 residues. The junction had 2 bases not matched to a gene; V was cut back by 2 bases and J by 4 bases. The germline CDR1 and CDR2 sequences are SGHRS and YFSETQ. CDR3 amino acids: CASSLGQGAYEQYF. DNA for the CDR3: TGCGCCAGCAGCTTAGGACAGGGGGCTTACGAGCAGTACTTC.

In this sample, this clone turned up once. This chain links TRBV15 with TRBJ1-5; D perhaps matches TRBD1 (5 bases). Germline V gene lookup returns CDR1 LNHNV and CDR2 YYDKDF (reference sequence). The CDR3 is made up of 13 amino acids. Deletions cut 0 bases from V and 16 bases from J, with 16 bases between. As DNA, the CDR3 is TGTGCCACCAGCAGAGACCTGGGTATAGGGGTACATTTT. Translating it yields CATSRDLGIGVHF.

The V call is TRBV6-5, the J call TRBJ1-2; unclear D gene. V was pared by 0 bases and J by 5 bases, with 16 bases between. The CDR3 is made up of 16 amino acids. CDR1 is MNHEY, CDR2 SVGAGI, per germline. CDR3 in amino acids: CASSYSTGEVRYGYTF. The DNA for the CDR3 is TGTGCCAGCAGTTACTCGACTGGGGAGGTGCGGTATGGCTACACCTTC.

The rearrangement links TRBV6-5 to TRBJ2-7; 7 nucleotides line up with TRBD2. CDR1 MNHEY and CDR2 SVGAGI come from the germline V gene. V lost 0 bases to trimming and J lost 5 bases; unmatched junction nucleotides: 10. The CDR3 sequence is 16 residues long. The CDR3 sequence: CASSYSSGHLMDEQYF. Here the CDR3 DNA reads TGTGCCAGCAGTTACTCTAGCGGGCATCTTATGGACGAGCAGTACTTC.